This T cell receptor (beta chain) was observed in a study of T cells in Graves' hyperthyroidism and ophthalmopathy (dated by TCRdb to 2018 to 2020). As for the study more broadly: Peripheral blood samples were taken at the time of initial diagnosis, prior to any treatment. To identify distinguishing TCR V-J signatures, a discovery cohort of 100 patients was used, comprising 40 to 45 with Graves' ophthalmopathy and approximately 57 with stable Graves' hyperthyroidism. An independent validation cohort of around 19 hyperthyroidism patients and about 15 patients who later progressed to ophthalmopathy tested prospective prediction of ophthalmopathy. TCR Vbeta CDR3 sequencing of 135 peripheral blood samples (around 45 ophthalmopathy, 75 to 85 hyperthyroidism and approximately 17 progressor patients) is reported in the paper. In addition, the study compared T-cell repertoires in thyroid tissue and in blood from about 6 Graves' hyperthyroidism patients. Once sampling was done, hyperthyroidism patients were given methimazole at a starting dose of 30 mg daily, whereas ophthalmopathy patients were given high-dose intravenous methylprednisolone. The approximately 100 discovery patients were divided at random into training and test sets in a 7:3 ratio. Study-wide conclusions, independent of this receptor: No statistical method was used to fix the sample size in advance, and group allocation was not hidden from the investigators. During validation, the model predicted progression to ophthalmopathy a median of approximately 6.5 months ahead of onset, with just under 71% sensitivity and around 72% specificity. Most expanded thyroid clonotypes (frequency above 0.001) were also found in blood, which suggests that blood repertoires may mirror thyroid immune responses. A model built on a 13 V-J signature distinguished ophthalmopathy from stable hyperthyroidism, reaching over 85% sensitivity and 81% to 83% specificity in cross-validation and 80%/75% in testing.

TCR beta CDR3 regions were amplified from RNA transcripts. The first round of RT-PCR for the TCR CDR3 was performed with the HTBI primer set and the Qiagen OneStep RT-PCR kit. Libraries were constructed in a second round of multiplex PCR, after which size selection and purification were performed. Sequencing of the libraries was done on an Illumina HiSeq2000 using paired-end 100 bp reads. In the source study's methods: SOAPnuke was used to process the raw data, removing reads that contained adapters or uncalled bases, had a mean Phred below 15, or lacked an exact match to the constant primer or identifier. High-quality paired reads were merged using COPE v1.2.5, and each unique nucleotide sequence was defined as a clonotype. MiTCR v1.1 was used to align the clonotypes against IMGT TRBV, TRBD and TRBJ reference segments. The analysis included only V-J combinations with a frequency above 0.0001, which together covered roughly 99% of the repertoires. The TCS score was defined as the ratio of F50 (clonal expansion) to E x V (chaos), calculated using BLOSUM62-based TCRdist between CDR3 peptides within each V-J. Welch's t-statistics and random forest reduced 500 to 650 V-J features to 13, which were used in a naive Bayes classifier (R e1071). The raw public data were reprocessed by TCRdb itself: fastp quality trimming at Q25, MiXCR clonotype calling, in-frame beta chains only. Identical CDR3 proteins give one entry, which carries the most common genes and DNA. For this entry, the V and J calls and clone size follow TCRdb and not the study's own pipeline. This sample comprises approximately 720,000 distinct CDR3 sequences, under 20% of them detected only once. The top ten hold 16% of the sample.

Hyperthyroidism patients were newly diagnosed, had a disease duration of under 2 months, and were aged 18 to 65 years. Patients with uncontrolled infections, other autoimmune diseases, pregnancy or lactation were excluded. Diagnoses relied on clinical symptoms, serum thyroxine and TRAb, thyroid ultrasound and orbital computed tomography. For progressor patients, blood was drawn at the first diagnosis of hyperthyroidism, before any ophthalmopathy symptoms had appeared. Ficoll-Paque density gradient centrifugation was used to isolate PBMCs from about 10 ml of fresh peripheral blood. Progressor patients were initially diagnosed with Graves' hyperthyroidism and developed ophthalmopathy during follow-up. Total RNA was extracted with Trizol reagent, and quality was checked on an Agilent 2100 Bioanalyzer. This clonotype was recorded many times. No cognate antigen has been identified for it. The sample holds no much larger clone one base away, and base qualities are not on file.

Inclusive of the bounding cysteine and phenylalanine, the CDR3 is 13 residues long. The only DNA kept is the CDR3, 39 bases in frame from the first base. Trimming removed 5 bases from V and 3 bases from J, leaving 10 bases between the germline ends. This receptor was obtained from a woman aged 45-59 years with Graves' hyperthyroidism that later progressed to Graves' ophthalmopathy. The chain was built from TRBV12-3 or TRBV12-4 and TRBJ1-1, with no confidently assigned D gene. Sequencing used blood. The DNA reads TGTGCCAGCAGTCCCTCTAGTTACACTGAAGCTTTCTTT. This encodes CASSPSSYTEAFF.